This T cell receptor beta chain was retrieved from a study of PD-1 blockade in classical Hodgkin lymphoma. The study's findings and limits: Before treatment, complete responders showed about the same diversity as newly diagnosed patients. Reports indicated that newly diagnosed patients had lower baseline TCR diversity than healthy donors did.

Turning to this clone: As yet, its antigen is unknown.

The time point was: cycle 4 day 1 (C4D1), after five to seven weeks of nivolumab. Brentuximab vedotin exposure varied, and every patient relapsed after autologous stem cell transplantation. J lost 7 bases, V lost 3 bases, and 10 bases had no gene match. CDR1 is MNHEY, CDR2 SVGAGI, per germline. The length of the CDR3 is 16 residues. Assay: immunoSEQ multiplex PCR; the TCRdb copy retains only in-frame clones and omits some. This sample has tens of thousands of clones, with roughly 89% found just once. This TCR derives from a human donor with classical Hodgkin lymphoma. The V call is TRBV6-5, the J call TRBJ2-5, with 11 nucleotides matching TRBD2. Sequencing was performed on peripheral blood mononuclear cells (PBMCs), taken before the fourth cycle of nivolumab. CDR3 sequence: CASSYSLAGGHGTQYF. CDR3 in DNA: TGTGCCAGCAGTTATTCTCTAGCGGGAGGCCATGGGACCCAGTACTTC.